The source of this T cell receptor (beta chain) is a study of graft-versus-host responses after intestinal transplantation. Trimming left V 5 bases short and J 3 bases short, with 20 bases between. The CDR3 is 17 amino acids. The germline V gene has CDR1 SEHNR and CDR2 FQNEAQ (reference sequence). The data were produced by immunoSEQ multiplex PCR, yet TCRdb's version contains in-frame clones alone and is incomplete. The sample yields tens of thousands of clones, 80% to 90% seen once. The TCR sequence derives from a human patient who received an intestinal transplant, so some T cells may come from the graft donor. The sample here was PBMCs, taken 26 days after transplant. The chain is built from TRBV7-9 and TRBJ2-1; possible D gene TRBD1, 6 bases. CDR3 loop: CASSRGTGTLYYNEQFF. CDR3 coding DNA: TGTGCCAGCAGCCGGGGCACCGGGACACTTTACTACAATGAGCAGTTCTTC.